The source of this TCR beta chain is a study of cytomegalovirus exposure and HLA in healthy donors. Study-level points and caveats: High sensitivity and specificity were reportedly achieved when the classifier diagnosed cytomegalovirus status. It was approximately 160 TCR beta chains that were listed as cytomegalovirus-associated. In a later analysis, first-cohort TCR clusters were found to tend to co-occur in the approximately 120 validation repertoires.

Generated by immunoSEQ multiplex PCR, the TCRdb table keeps only in-frame clones and is missing some. Among about 160,000 clones listed, 80% to 90% were seen once. Trimming pared 1 base from V and 3 bases from J, leaving 10 bases between. Germline values: CDR1 SGDLS, CDR2 YYNGEE. The length of the CDR3 is 15 residues. For this clone: What it binds is not known.

The donors were members of the validation cohort comprising about 130 subjects, separate from the approximately 630-subject first cohort. Sequenced: PBMCs. The J gene is TRBJ2-2, the V gene TRBV9; D might be TRBD1 (6 bases). This receptor was taken from a woman under 40 in good health and CMV-seronegative. CDR3 DNA sequence: TGTGCCAGCAGCGTATCAGGGGTCGACACCGGGGAGCTGTTTTTT. It is translated as CASSVSGVDTGELFF.